The 23 T cell receptor beta chains below were found in one sample sequenced in a study of blood T cells in healthy people across ages. Next came a second PCR, run for about 7 to 11 cycles, which used a sample-barcoded 5' primer along with a J-beta primer mix. TCRdb re-analysed the 5' RACE reads in MiXCR, keeping a single row per CDR3 protein. Found here are more than 700,000 distinct CDR3 sequences, less than 60% of them singletons; the top ten hold 15% to 20%. The sequenced material came from blood. Every receptor here comes from a man older than 75 in good health.

The chain joins TRBV27 to TRBJ2-5, with D possibly TRBD1 on 5 matching bases. The CDR3 totals 14 residues. The ends were cut back, 2 bases at V and 6 bases at J, with 13 bases in the middle. The germline V gene encodes CDR1 MNHEY and CDR2 SMNVEV (reference sequence). CDR3 in DNA: TGTGCCAGCAGTTTAGGGGCAGGGCGGAAGACCCAGTACTTC. This sequence encodes CASSLGAGRKTQYF.

This clonotype was observed once. V gene TRBV7-2 combines with J gene TRBJ2-5; possibly TRBD2 for D (5 bases). TRBJ2-4 matches the DNA end more closely, so the J call is doubtful. The CDR3 sequence is 14 residues long. Germline V gene data show CDR1 as SGHTA and CDR2 as FQGNSA. Written as DNA, the CDR3 is TGTGCCAGCAGCTTAGAAGGCCGGGGAAGCATTCAGTACTTC. This translates into CASSLEGRGSIQYF.

This chain uses TRBV12-3 or TRBV12-4 with TRBJ1-2; no clear D. V lost 1 base and J 7 bases, leaving 25 bases between the germline ends. This CDR3 region has 18 residues. The CDR3 DNA reads as TGTGCCAGCAGTTTAGAACGCAGGAAGAACCTTCCCCGGCGTGGCTACACCTTC. Translation gives CASSLERRKNLPRRGYTF.

This clonotype has ten or more counts. The chain recombines TRBV10-3 with TRBJ2-5, with 9 bases identical to TRBD1. Germline V CDR1 and CDR2: ENHRY, SYGVKD. The CDR3 runs 15 residues. V gave up 3 bases and J gave up 6 bases; unmatched junction bases: 8. The CDR3 DNA reads as TGTGCCATCAGTGAAGACACAGGGGGCATGAAGACCCAGTACTTC. Its protein product is CAISEDTGGMKTQYF.

This clonotype was recorded a few times. This rearrangement joins TRBV28 to TRBJ2-7; D gene uncertain. V was trimmed by 4 bases and J by 0 bases, leaving 10 bases between them. Germline V gene data show CDR1 as MDHEN and CDR2 as SYDVKM. This CDR3 is 14 amino acids long. As DNA, the CDR3 is TGTGCCAGCAGTTCCACTTATAACTCCTACGAGCAGTACTTC. Translated: CASSSTYNSYEQYF.

This clonotype showed up many times. This chain joins TRBV27 and TRBJ2-7; 7 nucleotides agree with TRBD1. This CDR3 has 15 residues. Germline CDR1 is MNHEY and CDR2 is SMNVEV (reference sequence). The V gene end was trimmed by 4 bases and the J gene end by 3 bases; junction bases not matched to a gene: 9. CDR3 sequence reads: CASSSRIGGGYEQYF. Here the CDR3 DNA reads TGTGCCAGCAGTTCTCGCATAGGGGGCGGCTACGAGCAGTACTTC.

This chain joins TRBV24-1 and TRBJ1-4, with 8 nucleotides matching TRBD1. The V segment lost 7 bases and the J segment 8 bases; nucleotides outside the gene matches: 11. The germline V gene has CDR1 KGHDR and CDR2 SFDVKD. The CDR3 is 15 residues long. The CDR3 reads CATSSSGQGAEKLFF. CDR3 bases: TGTGCCACCAGCAGCTCTGGACAGGGCGCCGAAAAACTGTTTTTT.

The V gene is TRBV29-1, the J gene TRBJ2-7, with TRBD1 identical over 8 bases. This CDR3 region has 13 residues. Germline V gives CDR1 SQVTM, CDR2 ANQGSEA. The trim removed 4 bases at V and 0 bases at J, leaving 2 bases unmatched. Here the CDR3 DNA reads TGCAGCGTTGCTGGACAGGGCTCCTACGAGCAGTACTTC. Translation gives CSVAGQGSYEQYF.

This rearrangement joins TRBV5-1 to TRBJ1-2; a possible D gene is TRBD1 (5 bases). The CDR3 is 14 amino acids. Germline loops: CDR1 SGHRS, CDR2 YFSETQ. V shed 2 bases and J shed 7 bases, with 15 bases lying between them. The CDR3 here is CASSFGTETGGYTF. CDR3 DNA sequence: TGCGCCAGCAGCTTCGGGACGGAGACGGGTGGCTACACCTTC.

This clonotype was seen at least ten times. The chain recombines TRBV6-2 or TRBV6-3 with TRBJ1-5; no reliable D call. The germline gives CDR1 MNHEY, CDR2 SVGEGT. Trimming took off 4 bases at V and 2 bases at J, with 15 bases between the two ends. The CDR3 contains 16 residues. CDR3 in amino acids: CASSFLSWEGNQPQHF. The DNA for the CDR3 is TGTGCCAGCAGTTTCCTCAGTTGGGAGGGCAATCAGCCCCAGCATTTT.

This CDR3 is CASRKGSEKISYEQYF. The CDR3 nucleotides read TGTGCCAGCAGGAAAGGCTCGGAAAAAATTTCCTACGAGCAGTACTTC. The chain recombines TRBV6-2 or TRBV6-3 with TRBJ2-7; D ambiguous. CDR3 length: 16 residues. Trimming cost V 6 bases and J 1 base, with 19 bases left between them. Germline loops: CDR1 MNHEY, CDR2 SVGEGT.

CDR3 amino acids: CASRRQGSNTEAFF. DNA for the CDR3: TGTGCCAGCAGGCGACAGGGGTCGAACACTGAAGCTTTCTTT. This chain uses TRBV6-4 with TRBJ1-1, with 8 bases aligning to TRBD1. CDR1 is MRHNA and CDR2 is SNTAGT in the germline V gene. The CDR3 contains 14 residues. The V and J ends lost 6 bases and 1 base, in that order; junction bases with no gene match: 4.

This clonotype was detected many times. This chain links TRBV12-3 or TRBV12-4 with TRBJ1-1; D is ambiguous. The V end was cut by 6 bases, the J end by 10 bases, with 18 bases between. The CDR3 extends over 13 amino acids. Here the CDR3 reads CASREPGFKVAFF. The CDR3 DNA follows: TGTGCCAGCAGAGAACCGGGATTCAAGGTAGCTTTCTTT.

This clonotype was observed a few times. This rearrangement joins TRBV20-1 to TRBJ2-5, with 15 bases lining up with TRBD2. The CDR3 covers 17 residues. Germline CDR1 reads DFQATT; CDR2 reads SNEGSKA (reference sequence). Germline trimming cut 5 bases from V and 3 bases from J; bases unmatched to any gene: 10. As DNA, the CDR3 is TGCAGTGCTGGATGGGGACTAGCGGGGGGTTTTAAAGAGACCCAGTACTTC. Translation: CSAGWGLAGGFKETQYF.

This rearrangement joins TRBV24-1 to TRBJ2-1; no firm D call. With 0 bases removed from V and 9 bases from J, the gap between germline ends came to 5 bases. This CDR3 is built from 12 residues. Looked up from germline, CDR1 is KGHDR and CDR2 is SFDVKD. This CDR3 reads CATSDLGSEQFF. Written as DNA, the CDR3 is TGTGCCACCAGTGATTTGGGTTCTGAGCAGTTCTTC.

Of note for this clonotype: This may be a read error: a much more frequent sequence differs by one nucleotide. V gene TRBV5-1 combines with J gene TRBJ2-7; D is possibly TRBD1 or TRBD2 (5 bases each). Germline CDR1 and CDR2: SGHRS and YFSETQ. This CDR3 contains 14 residues. CDR3: CTSSYGTVSYEQYF. The CDR3 DNA reads TGCACCAGCAGCTACGGGACGGTCTCCTACGAGCAGTACTTC. The full variable domain, rest sourced from reference TRBV5-1 and TRBJ2-7, is KAGVTQTPRYLIKTRGQQVTLSCSPISGHRSVSWYQQTPGQGLQFLFEYFSETQRNKGNFPGRFSGRQFSNSRSEMNVSTLELGDSALYLCTSSYGTVSYEQYFGPGTRLTVT.

The rearrangement uses TRBV4-2 and TRBJ2-7; D not certain. The germline gives CDR1 LGHNA, CDR2 YNFKEQ. The CDR3 totals 13 residues. V lost 2 bases to trimming and J lost 2 bases, with 7 bases between them. CDR3 nucleotides: TGTGCCAGCAGCCAACCCGGACCCTACGAGCAGTACTTC. This translates into CASSQPGPYEQYF.

The chain carries TRBV4-2 and TRBJ2-4; D ambiguous. The closer fit of TRBJ2-7 to the DNA end suggests the J call may be wrong. Germline V CDR1 and CDR2: LGHNA, YNFKEQ. This CDR3 contains 15 residues. CDR3 nucleotide sequence: TGTGCCAGCAGCCACGGCCTCCTTGGCGCCTACGAGCAGTACTTC. Translation: CASSHGLLGAYEQYF.

As concerns this clonotype: The junction differs from germline at one of its ends, possibly a read error. The rearrangement uses TRBV7-7 and TRBJ2-7, with no clear D. The CDR3 has 13 residues. The germline V gene has CDR1 SSHAT and CDR2 FNYEAQ (reference sequence). CDR3 coding DNA: TGTGCTAGCAGCGCCGGGCCTTCCTACGAGCAGTACTTC. Amino acids: CASSAGPSYEQYF. The full variable domain, completed using reference TRBV7-7 and TRBJ2-7, is GAGVSQSPRYKVTKRGQDVTLRCDPISSHATLYWYQQALGQGPEFLTYFNYEAQPDKSGLPSDRFSAERPEGSISTLTIQRTEQRDSAMYRCASSAGPSYEQYFGPGTRLTVT.

V usage is TRBV20-1 and J usage is TRBJ2-1, with 12 nucleotides matching TRBD2. TRBJ2-7 explains the end of the DNA better; the J call may be wrong. Germline V lookup: CDR1 DFQATT, CDR2 SNEGSKA (reference sequence). The CDR3 has 15 residues. The CDR3 DNA follows: TGCAGTGCCGGACTAGCGGGGATCTCATACAATGAGCAGTACTTC. This sequence encodes CSAGLAGISYNEQYF.

CDR3 in DNA: TGCAGTGCCACAAAGTTGCGGGAGGGCCCGCAAGATACGCAGTATTTT. This encodes CSATKLREGPQDTQYF. The chain is built from TRBV20-1 and TRBJ2-3; TRBD2 aligns across 9 bases. With V trimmed by 6 bases and J by 5 bases, 15 bases remained unmatched. CDR1 and CDR2 (germline): DFQATT, SNEGSKA (reference sequence). The CDR3 is 16 residues long.

The chain combines TRBV20-1 with TRBJ2-3, with 9 bases that match TRBD2. With 4 bases clipped from V and 4 bases from J, the junction kept 9 bases outside the gene matches. Germline V gives CDR1 DFQATT, CDR2 SNEGSKA (reference sequence). This CDR3 is 15 amino acids long. The CDR3 nucleotides are TGCAGTGCTACCTATAGCGGGAGAGGGGCAGATACGCAGTATTTT. Translated: CSATYSGRGADTQYF.

The gene calls are TRBV7-9 and TRBJ2-7; D is unresolved. Trimming cost V 1 base and J 7 bases, with 14 bases left between them. Germline CDR1 SEHNR, CDR2 FQNEAQ (reference sequence). CDR3 size: 14 residues. The CDR3 sequence is CASSLVARYNEQYF. The DNA for the CDR3 is TGTGCCAGCAGCTTAGTTGCTAGGTACAATGAGCAGTACTTC.